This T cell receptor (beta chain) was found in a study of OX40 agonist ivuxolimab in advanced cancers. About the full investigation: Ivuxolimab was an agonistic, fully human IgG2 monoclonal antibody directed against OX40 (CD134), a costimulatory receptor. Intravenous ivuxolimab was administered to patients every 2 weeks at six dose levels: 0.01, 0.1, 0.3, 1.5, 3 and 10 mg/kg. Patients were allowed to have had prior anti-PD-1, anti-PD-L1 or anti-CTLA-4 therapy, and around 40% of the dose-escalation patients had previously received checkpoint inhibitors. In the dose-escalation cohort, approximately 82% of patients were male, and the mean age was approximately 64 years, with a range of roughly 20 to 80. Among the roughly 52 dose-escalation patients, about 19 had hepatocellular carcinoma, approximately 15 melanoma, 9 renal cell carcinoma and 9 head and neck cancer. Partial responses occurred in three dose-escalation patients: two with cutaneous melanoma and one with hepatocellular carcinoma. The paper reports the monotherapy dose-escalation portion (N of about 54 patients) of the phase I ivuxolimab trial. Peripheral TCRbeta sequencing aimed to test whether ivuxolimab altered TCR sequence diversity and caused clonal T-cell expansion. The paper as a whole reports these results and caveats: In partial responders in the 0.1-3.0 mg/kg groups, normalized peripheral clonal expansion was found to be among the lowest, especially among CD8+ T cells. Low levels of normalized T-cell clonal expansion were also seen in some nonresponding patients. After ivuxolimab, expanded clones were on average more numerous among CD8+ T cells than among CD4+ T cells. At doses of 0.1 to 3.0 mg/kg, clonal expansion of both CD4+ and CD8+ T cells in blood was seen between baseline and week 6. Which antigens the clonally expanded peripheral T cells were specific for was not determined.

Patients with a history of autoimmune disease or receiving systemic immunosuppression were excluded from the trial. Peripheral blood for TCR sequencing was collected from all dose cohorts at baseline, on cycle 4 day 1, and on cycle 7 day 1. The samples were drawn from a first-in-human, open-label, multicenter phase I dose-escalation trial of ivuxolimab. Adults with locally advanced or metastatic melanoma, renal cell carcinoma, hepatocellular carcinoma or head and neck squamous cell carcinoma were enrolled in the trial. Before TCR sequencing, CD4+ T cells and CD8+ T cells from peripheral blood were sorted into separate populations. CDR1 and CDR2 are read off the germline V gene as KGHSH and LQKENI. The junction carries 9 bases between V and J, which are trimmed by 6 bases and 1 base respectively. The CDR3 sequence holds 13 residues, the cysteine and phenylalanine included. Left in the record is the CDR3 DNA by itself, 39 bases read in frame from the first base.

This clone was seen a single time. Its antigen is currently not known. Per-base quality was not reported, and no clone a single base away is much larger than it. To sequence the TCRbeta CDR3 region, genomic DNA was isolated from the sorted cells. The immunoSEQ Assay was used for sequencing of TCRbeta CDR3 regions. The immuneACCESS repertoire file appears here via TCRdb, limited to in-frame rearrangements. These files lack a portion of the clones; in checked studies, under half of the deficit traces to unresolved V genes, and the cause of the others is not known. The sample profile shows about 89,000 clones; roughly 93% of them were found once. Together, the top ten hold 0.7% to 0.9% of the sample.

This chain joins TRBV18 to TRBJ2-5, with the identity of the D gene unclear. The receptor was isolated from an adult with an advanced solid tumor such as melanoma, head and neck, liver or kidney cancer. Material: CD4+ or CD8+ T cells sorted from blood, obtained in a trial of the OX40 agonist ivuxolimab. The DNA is TGTGCCAGCTCCCAACCGGGCCAAGAGACCCAGTACTTC. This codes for CASSQPGQETQYF.